The 28 T cell receptor beta chains below were found in one sample sequenced in a study of T cell responses to AZD1222 COVID-19 vaccine. Assay: immunoSEQ multiplex PCR; the TCRdb copy retains only in-frame clones and omits some. Here the sample spans 100,000 to 150,000 clones, about 88% being singletons. Specimen: peripheral blood, collected on day 0 of AZD1222 vaccination. The receptors derive from an adult in good health.

The rearrangement joins TRBV20-1 to TRBJ1-2; D not certain. V lost 3 bases, J lost 9 bases, and 17 bases lay in between. The CDR3 is made up of 13 amino acids. CDR1 DFQATT and CDR2 SNEGSKA come from the germline V gene (reference sequence). The CDR3 DNA sequence: TGCAGTGCTAGTGAACATGACGGGGAGAGCTACACCTTC. It specifies CSASEHDGESYTF.

The rearrangement uses TRBV11-3 and TRBJ2-3; D call uncertain. CDR3 length: 13 residues. The V end lost 4 bases, the J end lost 8 bases, and 13 bases lay between the germline ends. CDR1 SGHNT and CDR2 YENEEA come from the germline V gene. The CDR3 reads CASSYLRSSTQYF. The CDR3 DNA follows: TGTGCCAGCAGCTACCTCAGGTCATCTACGCAGTATTTT. Complete variable domain (other parts from reference TRBV11-3 and TRBJ2-3): EAGVVQSPRYKIIEKKQPVAFWCNPISGHNTLYWYLQNLGQGPELLIRYENEEAVDDSQLPKDRFSAERLKGVDSTLKIQPAELGDSAVYLCASSYLRSSTQYFGPGTRLTVL.

V and J are TRBV2 and TRBJ1-1; 9 bases are shared with TRBD1. Germline CDR1 SNHLY, CDR2 FYNNEI. The CDR3 is 16 amino acids. V gave up 6 bases and J gave up 5 bases; unmatched junction bases: 13. The CDR3 spells CASSDRDRDRFTEAFF. CDR3 in DNA: TGTGCCAGCAGCGACCGGGACAGGGATCGTTTTACTGAAGCTTTCTTT.

The chain is built from TRBV9 and TRBJ2-2; D unresolved. Germline loops: CDR1 SGDLS, CDR2 YYNGEE. V was shortened by 0 bases and J by 6 bases, with 9 bases between the two germline ends. This CDR3 spans 14 amino acids. The DNA of the CDR3 is TGTGCCAGCAGCGTAGTAAGCTACGCCGGGGAGCTGTTTTTT. It specifies CASSVVSYAGELFF.

This clone was detected a few times. The chain links TRBV29-1 to TRBJ1-2; D is unresolved. The CDR3 is made up of 12 amino acids. Trimming left V 7 bases short and J 5 bases short, with 14 bases between. Per the germline V gene, CDR1 is SQVTM and CDR2 is ANQGSEA. The CDR3 DNA sequence: TGCAGCGCAACGGACGTGGGATATGGCTACACCTTC. This gives the protein CSATDVGYGYTF.

Ten or more counts support this clone. The chain combines TRBV3-1 (or the pseudogene TRBV3-2) with TRBJ1-6; D may be TRBD1 (5 bases). The CDR3 consists of 13 residues. CDR1 and CDR2 from the germline V gene are LGHDT and YNNKEL (reference sequence). Trimming cost V 3 bases and J 10 bases, with 10 bases left between them. CDR3 DNA: TGTGCCAGCAGCCAGACTGGGGGATCACCCCTCCACTTT. This sequence encodes CASSQTGGSPLHF.

CDR3 sequence reads: CASSAQGADYGYTF. CDR3 coding DNA: TGTGCCAGCAGCGCTCAGGGGGCCGACTATGGCTACACCTTC. The chain couples TRBV3-1 (or the pseudogene TRBV3-2) to TRBJ1-2, with 8 bases identical to TRBD1. Germline loops: CDR1 LGHDT, CDR2 YNNKEL (reference sequence). Trimming at V came to 5 bases and at J to 3 bases, leaving 5 bases not matched to a gene. The CDR3 loop spans 14 amino acids.

V usage is TRBV5-5 and J usage is TRBJ1-2; D is perhaps TRBD1 (6 bases). CDR3 length: 14 residues. V was pared by 4 bases and J by 4 bases, with 14 bases between. Germline CDR1 and CDR2: SGHKS and YYEKEE (reference sequence). The CDR3: CASSPAGDFYGYTF. The CDR3 region has the DNA TGTGCCAGCAGCCCCGCAGGGGACTTCTATGGCTACACCTTC.

The V and J genes are TRBV13 and TRBJ2-1, with 9 bases that match TRBD2. With V trimmed by 5 bases and J by 6 bases, 11 bases remained unmatched. The CDR3 runs to 16 residues. CDR1 and CDR2 from the germline V gene are PRHDT and FYEKMQ (reference sequence). CDR3: CASSETSGPRSNEQFF. The CDR3 region has the DNA TGTGCCAGCAGCGAGACTAGCGGACCCAGATCCAATGAGCAGTTCTTC.

The rearrangement links TRBV5-1 to TRBJ2-7, with 10 bases aligning to TRBD1. CDR3 size: 15 residues. Germline CDR1 and CDR2: SGHRS and YFSETQ. The V gene end was trimmed by 4 bases and the J gene end by 2 bases; junction bases not matched to a gene: 6. The CDR3, as DNA: TGCGCCAGCAGCGGTGGAGGGACAGGGGCCTACGAGCAGTACTTC. Translated: CASSGGGTGAYEQYF.

The genes are TRBV24-1 and TRBJ1-5; TRBD1 agrees at 7 bases. The germline V gene encodes CDR1 KGHDR and CDR2 SFDVKD. CDR3 length: 18 residues. V was clipped by 9 bases and J by 4 bases; unmatched bases: 20. The CDR3 DNA is TGTGCCACCCATTATTATATAGGGACAGTCGAAGCTAATCAGCCCCAGCATTTT. It yields the protein CATHYYIGTVEANQPQHF.

Details on this clone: The sample carries other DNA sequences with the same CDR3. This chain links TRBV28 with TRBJ2-6; D not certain. This CDR3 spans 13 amino acids. The V gene lost 6 bases and the J gene lost 2 bases, with 5 bases spanning the gap. Germline loops: CDR1 MDHEN, CDR2 SYDVKM. The CDR3 DNA sequence: TGTGCCAGCAGAGACCCTGGGGCCAACGTCCTGACTTTC. Translated: CASRDPGANVLTF.

The chain has TRBV7-9 and TRBJ2-3; D might be TRBD1 or TRBD2, each matching 5 bases. Trimming took off 5 bases at V and 5 bases at J, with 20 bases between the two ends. CDR3 length equals 16 residues. The germline CDR1 and CDR2 sequences are SEHNR and FQNEAQ (reference sequence). The CDR3 is CASSETGPSHGDTQYF. CDR3 coding DNA: TGTGCCAGCAGCGAAACGGGACCGTCGCACGGAGATACGCAGTATTTT.

The chain combines TRBV11-2 with TRBJ2-7; D might be TRBD1 or TRBD2, each matching 6 bases. The CDR3 is 16 amino acids. CDR1 and CDR2 (germline): SGHAT, FQNNGV. Trimming stripped 2 bases from V and 0 bases from J, with 14 bases between. The CDR3 loop is CASSLRGHDSSYEQYF. The CDR3, as DNA: TGTGCCAGCAGCTTACGGGGGCATGATAGCTCCTACGAGCAGTACTTC.

This chain connects TRBV5-1 to TRBJ1-1; 8 bases are shared with TRBD1. The CDR3 consists of 15 residues. Unmatched junction bases numbered 4, after V lost 0 bases and J lost 3 bases. Looked up from germline, CDR1 is SGHRS and CDR2 is YFSETQ. For the CDR3, the DNA is TGCGCCAGCAGCTTGGCTACAGGGGGATACACTGAAGCTTTCTTT. This encodes CASSLATGGYTEAFF.

This clone came up once. V usage is TRBV7-8 and J usage is TRBJ1-2; D perhaps matches TRBD1 (5 bases). The V and J ends lost 5 bases and 1 base respectively, with 11 bases between them. The CDR3 extends over 14 amino acids. Looked up from germline, CDR1 is SGHVS and CDR2 is FQNEAQ. CDR3 loop: CASSRDSFNYGYTF. CDR3 DNA sequence: TGTGCCAGCAGCCGAGACAGCTTTAACTATGGCTACACCTTC. Complete variable domain (other parts from reference TRBV7-8 and TRBJ1-2): GAGVSQSPRYKVAKRGQDVALRCDPISGHVSLFWYQQALGQGPEFLTYFQNEAQLDKSGLPSDRFFAERPEGSVSTLKIQRTQQEDSAVYLCASSRDSFNYGYTFGSGTRLTVV.

The rearrangement links TRBV6-2 or TRBV6-3 to TRBJ2-4; D is possibly TRBD1 (7 bases). The CDR3 totals 18 residues. V lost 2 bases and J 0 bases, leaving 17 bases between the germline ends. Looked up from germline, CDR1 is MNHEY and CDR2 is SVGEGT. The CDR3, as DNA: TGTGCCAGCAGTTACAGGGCAGGGGGAGGTCTAGCCAAAAACATTCAGTACTTC. Protein product: CASSYRAGGGLAKNIQYF.

This chain joins TRBV19 and TRBJ1-4, with D possibly TRBD1 on 5 matching bases. CDR1 LNHDA and CDR2 SQIVND come from the germline V gene (reference sequence). V shed 5 bases and J shed 0 bases, with 7 bases lying between them. This CDR3 comprises 14 residues. CDR3 bases: TGTGCCAGTAGTGAGACAGCAACTAATGAAAAACTGTTTTTT. It codes for CASSETATNEKLFF.

This rearrangement joins TRBV12-3 or TRBV12-4 to TRBJ2-3; no reliable D call. Between the trimmed V and J ends, which lost 5 bases and 4 bases, there was a span of 10 bases. The length of the CDR3 is 13 residues. CDR3 in amino acids: CASSLWQSDTQYF. The CDR3 nucleotides read TGTGCCAGCAGTCTTTGGCAGTCAGATACGCAGTATTTT.

This chain uses TRBV6-2 or TRBV6-3 with TRBJ2-7, with 9 nucleotides matching TRBD1. The V gene end was trimmed by 2 bases and the J gene end by 3 bases; junction bases not matched to a gene: 2. The germline V gene encodes CDR1 MNHEY and CDR2 SVGEGT. The CDR3 is 14 amino acids. CDR3 region: CASSYGQGIYEQYF. As DNA, the CDR3 is TGTGCCAGCAGTTACGGACAGGGGATCTACGAGCAGTACTTC.

This rearrangement joins TRBV5-5 to TRBJ2-1; either TRBD1 or TRBD2 may supply D (5 bases each). Germline V gene lookup returns CDR1 SGHKS and CDR2 YYEKEE (reference sequence). The CDR3 is 16 residues long. The V gene lost 3 bases and the J gene lost 0 bases, with 13 bases spanning the gap. The chain's CDR3 is CASSSEGSLSYNEQFF. CDR3 DNA: TGTGCCAGCAGCTCCGAGGGGAGCCTCTCCTACAATGAGCAGTTCTTC.

The chain links TRBV6-5 to TRBJ1-2; no firm D call. The CDR3 is 15 residues long. CDR1 and CDR2 from the germline V gene are MNHEY and SVGAGI. The ends were cut back, 7 bases at V and 2 bases at J, with 17 bases in the middle. Here the CDR3 reads CASTSAGPENYGYTF. Here the CDR3 DNA reads TGTGCCAGCACCTCCGCAGGCCCGGAGAACTATGGCTACACCTTC.

The chain has TRBV2 and TRBJ1-5; unclear D gene. The germline V and J ends were trimmed by 8 bases and 8 bases, with 10 bases remaining between them. The CDR3 has 11 amino acids. Germline CDR1 reads SNHLY; CDR2 reads FYNNEI. In DNA form, the CDR3 reads TGTGCCAGCGGCCTCGGGAAGCCCCAGCATTTT. Translated, it gives CASGLGKPQHF.

The J gene is TRBJ1-3, the V gene TRBV29-1, with D tentatively TRBD1 (6 bases). CDR1 and CDR2 from the germline V gene are SQVTM and ANQGSEA. Trimming took off 4 bases at V and 0 bases at J, with 16 bases between the two ends. This CDR3 region has 16 residues. The CDR3 region is CSVGGQPTTSGNTIYF. DNA for the CDR3: TGCAGCGTTGGTGGACAGCCTACAACCTCTGGAAACACCATATATTTT.

V is TRBV10-2 and J is TRBJ2-1; 11 bases match TRBD1. Germline V gene data show CDR1 as WSHSY and CDR2 as SAAADI. CDR3 length: 15 amino acids. The V segment lost 8 bases and the J segment 4 bases; nucleotides outside the gene matches: 7. In DNA form, the CDR3 reads TGCGCCAGCGAACTCGGGACAGGGGGTTACAATGAGCAGTTCTTC. Translating gives CASELGTGGYNEQFF.

The chain employs TRBV7-3 and TRBJ2-1, with D uncertain. Germline V gene data show CDR1 as SGHTA and CDR2 as FQGTGA. There are 17 residues in the CDR3. The V and J ends lost 5 bases and 2 bases respectively, with 19 bases between them. The CDR3 DNA reads TGTGCCAGCAGCCCTCAGCCCGGTCCTGGCGCCTACAATGAGCAGTTCTTC. Its protein is CASSPQPGPGAYNEQFF.

The chain recombines TRBV3-1 (or the pseudogene TRBV3-2) with TRBJ1-2, with a weak D call TRBD1 (5 bases). CDR3 length: 15 residues. Germline CDR1 and CDR2: LGHDT and YNNKEL (reference sequence). Trimming removed 0 bases from V and 0 bases from J, with 8 bases in between. As DNA, the CDR3 is TGTGCCAGCAGCCAAGATCGGGGACCTAACTATGGCTACACCTTC. Protein sequence: CASSQDRGPNYGYTF.

The chain joins TRBV3-1 (or the pseudogene TRBV3-2) to TRBJ1-2; TRBD1 matches 10 bases. Trimming cost V 3 bases and J 8 bases; bases outside gene matches: 6. Germline V gene sequence: CDR1 LGHDT, CDR2 YNNKEL (reference sequence). The CDR3 is made up of 14 amino acids. The CDR3 sequence: CASSQQGTGEGYTF. CDR3 in DNA: TGTGCCAGCAGCCAGCAAGGGACAGGGGAAGGCTACACCTTC.